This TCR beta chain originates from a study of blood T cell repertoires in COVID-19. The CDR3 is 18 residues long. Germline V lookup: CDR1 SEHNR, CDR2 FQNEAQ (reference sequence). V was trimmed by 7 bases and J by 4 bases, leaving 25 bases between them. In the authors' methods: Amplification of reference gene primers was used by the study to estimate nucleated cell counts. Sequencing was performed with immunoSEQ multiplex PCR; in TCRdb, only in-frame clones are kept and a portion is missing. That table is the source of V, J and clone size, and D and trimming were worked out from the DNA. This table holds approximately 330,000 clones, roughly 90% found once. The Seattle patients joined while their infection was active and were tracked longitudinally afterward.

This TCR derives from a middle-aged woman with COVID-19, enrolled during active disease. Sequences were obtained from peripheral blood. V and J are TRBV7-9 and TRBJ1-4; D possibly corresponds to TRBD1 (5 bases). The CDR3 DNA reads TGTGCCAGCACCTCCGACGGGCGTAGGGGCCCGGATAATGAAAAACTGTTTTTT. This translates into CASTSDGRRGPDNEKLFF.